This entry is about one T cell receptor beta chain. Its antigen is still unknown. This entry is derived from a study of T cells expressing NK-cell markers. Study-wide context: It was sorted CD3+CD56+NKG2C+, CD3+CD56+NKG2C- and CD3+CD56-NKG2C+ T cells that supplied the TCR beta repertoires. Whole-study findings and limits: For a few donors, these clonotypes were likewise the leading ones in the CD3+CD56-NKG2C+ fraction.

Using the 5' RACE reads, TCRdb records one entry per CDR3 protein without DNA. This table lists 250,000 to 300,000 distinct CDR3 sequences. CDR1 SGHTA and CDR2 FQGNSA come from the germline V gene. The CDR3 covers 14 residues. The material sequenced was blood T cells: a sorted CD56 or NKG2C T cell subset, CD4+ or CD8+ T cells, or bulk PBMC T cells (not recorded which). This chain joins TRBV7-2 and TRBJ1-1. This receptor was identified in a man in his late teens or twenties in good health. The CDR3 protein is CASSDAGLSTEAFF.